This TCR beta chain was recorded in a study of blood T cells in healthy people across ages. General study findings and limits: Any conclusive comparison of naive versus antigen-experienced cells was prevented by using unsorted PBMCs. Possibly confounding the expanded clonotype changes was the fact that donor CMV status was unknown.

The authors ran a second PCR of roughly 6 to 12 cycles using a sample-barcoded 5' primer and a J-beta primer mix. Every cDNA molecule bore a tag from a template-switch adaptor containing 12 random nucleotides. MiXCR was run by TCRdb on the 5' RACE reads, yielding one entry per CDR3 protein. This table has about a million distinct CDR3 sequences, about 53% appearing once. As concerns this clonotype: As yet, its antigen is unknown.

This CDR3 comprises 15 residues. The germline V gene has CDR1 SGDLS and CDR2 YYNGEE. Between the trimmed V and J ends, which lost 10 bases and 0 bases, there was a span of 17 bases. The receptor's source is a woman aged 55-70 years in good health. Material: blood. The chain couples TRBV9 to TRBJ2-1, with D perhaps assigned TRBD1 or TRBD2 (6 bases each). The CDR3 DNA follows: TGTGCCTGCACCGTAGGGGGGAGCTCCTACAATGAGCAGTTCTTC. Its translation is CACTVGGSSYNEQFF.